This T cell receptor (beta chain) originates from a study of shared clonotypes between healthy human individuals. Produced via immunoSEQ multiplex PCR; TCRdb's table is partial and in-frame only. The table shows about 2.4 million clones, with over 85% occurring only once. The CDR3 extends over 14 amino acids. The V end was cut by 1 base, the J end by 2 bases, with 9 bases between. Germline CDR1 reads LNHDA; CDR2 reads SQIVND (reference sequence). The receptor comes from a man between 18 and 35 years old in good health. Some clones in this sample may be carry-over from other donors' samples. Specimen: naive CD4+ T cells from PBMCs. Subset given: CD45RA+ positively selected. The chain has TRBV19 and TRBJ2-7; D gene ambiguous. The CDR3 here is CASSIVGRAYEQYF. CDR3 DNA: TGTGCCAGTAGTATAGTTGGCAGAGCCTACGAGCAGTACTTC.